This entry features one TCR beta chain sequence. These data originate in a study of blood T cell repertoires in COVID-19. Turning to the study itself: Whether acute or convalescent, the COVID-19 samples came from the United States, Italy and Spain. Sources were T cells, B-cell-depleted T cells, or PBMCs; the material itself was cDNA or gDNA.

V lost 5 bases and J 3 bases, leaving 14 bases between the germline ends. CDR1 is SEHNR, CDR2 FQNEAQ, per germline (reference sequence). There are 16 residues in the CDR3. The protocol was immunoSEQ multiplex PCR, while the TCRdb copy is restricted to in-frame clones and leaves out a portion. This table has about 430,000 clones, 88% appearing once. Sequencing used PBMCs or T cells enriched from blood (not recorded which). The receptor was derived from a woman under 30 who had been exposed to COVID-19. V gene TRBV7-9 combines with J gene TRBJ1-6; D gene ambiguous. CDR3 in amino acids: CASSHSAGSYNSPLHF. The DNA for the CDR3 is TGTGCCAGCAGCCACAGCGCTGGGAGCTATAATTCACCCCTCCACTTT.